This T cell receptor beta chain was captured in a study of blood T cell repertoires in COVID-19. Study background: The samples span acute and convalescent COVID-19 from the United States, Italy and Spain.

Clones were sequenced by immunoSEQ multiplex PCR, and TCRdb holds only the in-frame ones, with some missing. The sample contains 200,000 to 250,000 clones, around 84% of which appear only once. Germline V CDR1 and CDR2: SGHDT, YYEEEE. The CDR3 consists of 17 residues. V dropped 2 bases and J dropped 5; count of bases not matched to a gene: 11. A few counts support this clone. The age range of participants was 18 to 89 years, with residence in about 25 US areas. Material for sequencing was PBMCs or T cells enriched from blood (not recorded which). The chain joins TRBV5-6 to TRBJ2-2; 8 bases align to TRBD1. This clonotype was obtained from a man younger than 45 with acute COVID-19. In DNA, the CDR3 is TGTGCCAGCAGCTTCAGATTCGGGACAGGCAAGACCGGGGAGCTGTTTTTT. Its protein product is CASSFRFGTGKTGELFF. Drawing the rest from reference TRBV5-6 and TRBJ2-2, the complete variable domain is DAGVTQSPTHLIKTRGQQVTLRCSPKSGHDTVSWYQQALGQGPQFIFQYYEEEERQRGNFPDRFSGHQFPNYSSELNVNALLLGDSALYLCASSFRFGTGKTGELFFGEGSRLTVL.